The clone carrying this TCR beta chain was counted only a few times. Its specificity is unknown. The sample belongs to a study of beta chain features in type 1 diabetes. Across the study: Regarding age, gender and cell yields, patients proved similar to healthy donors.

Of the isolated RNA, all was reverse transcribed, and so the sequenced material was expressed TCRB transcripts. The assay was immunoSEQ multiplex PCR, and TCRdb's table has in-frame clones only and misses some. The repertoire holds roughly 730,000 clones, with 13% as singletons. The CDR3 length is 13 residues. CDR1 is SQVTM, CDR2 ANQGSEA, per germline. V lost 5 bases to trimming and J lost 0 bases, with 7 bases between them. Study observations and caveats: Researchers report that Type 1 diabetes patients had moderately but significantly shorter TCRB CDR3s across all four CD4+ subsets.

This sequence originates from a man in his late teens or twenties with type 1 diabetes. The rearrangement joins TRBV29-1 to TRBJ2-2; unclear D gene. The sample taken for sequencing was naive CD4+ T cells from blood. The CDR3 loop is CSVSEPNTGELFF. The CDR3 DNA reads TGCAGCGTTTCGGAGCCGAACACCGGGGAGCTGTTTTTT.